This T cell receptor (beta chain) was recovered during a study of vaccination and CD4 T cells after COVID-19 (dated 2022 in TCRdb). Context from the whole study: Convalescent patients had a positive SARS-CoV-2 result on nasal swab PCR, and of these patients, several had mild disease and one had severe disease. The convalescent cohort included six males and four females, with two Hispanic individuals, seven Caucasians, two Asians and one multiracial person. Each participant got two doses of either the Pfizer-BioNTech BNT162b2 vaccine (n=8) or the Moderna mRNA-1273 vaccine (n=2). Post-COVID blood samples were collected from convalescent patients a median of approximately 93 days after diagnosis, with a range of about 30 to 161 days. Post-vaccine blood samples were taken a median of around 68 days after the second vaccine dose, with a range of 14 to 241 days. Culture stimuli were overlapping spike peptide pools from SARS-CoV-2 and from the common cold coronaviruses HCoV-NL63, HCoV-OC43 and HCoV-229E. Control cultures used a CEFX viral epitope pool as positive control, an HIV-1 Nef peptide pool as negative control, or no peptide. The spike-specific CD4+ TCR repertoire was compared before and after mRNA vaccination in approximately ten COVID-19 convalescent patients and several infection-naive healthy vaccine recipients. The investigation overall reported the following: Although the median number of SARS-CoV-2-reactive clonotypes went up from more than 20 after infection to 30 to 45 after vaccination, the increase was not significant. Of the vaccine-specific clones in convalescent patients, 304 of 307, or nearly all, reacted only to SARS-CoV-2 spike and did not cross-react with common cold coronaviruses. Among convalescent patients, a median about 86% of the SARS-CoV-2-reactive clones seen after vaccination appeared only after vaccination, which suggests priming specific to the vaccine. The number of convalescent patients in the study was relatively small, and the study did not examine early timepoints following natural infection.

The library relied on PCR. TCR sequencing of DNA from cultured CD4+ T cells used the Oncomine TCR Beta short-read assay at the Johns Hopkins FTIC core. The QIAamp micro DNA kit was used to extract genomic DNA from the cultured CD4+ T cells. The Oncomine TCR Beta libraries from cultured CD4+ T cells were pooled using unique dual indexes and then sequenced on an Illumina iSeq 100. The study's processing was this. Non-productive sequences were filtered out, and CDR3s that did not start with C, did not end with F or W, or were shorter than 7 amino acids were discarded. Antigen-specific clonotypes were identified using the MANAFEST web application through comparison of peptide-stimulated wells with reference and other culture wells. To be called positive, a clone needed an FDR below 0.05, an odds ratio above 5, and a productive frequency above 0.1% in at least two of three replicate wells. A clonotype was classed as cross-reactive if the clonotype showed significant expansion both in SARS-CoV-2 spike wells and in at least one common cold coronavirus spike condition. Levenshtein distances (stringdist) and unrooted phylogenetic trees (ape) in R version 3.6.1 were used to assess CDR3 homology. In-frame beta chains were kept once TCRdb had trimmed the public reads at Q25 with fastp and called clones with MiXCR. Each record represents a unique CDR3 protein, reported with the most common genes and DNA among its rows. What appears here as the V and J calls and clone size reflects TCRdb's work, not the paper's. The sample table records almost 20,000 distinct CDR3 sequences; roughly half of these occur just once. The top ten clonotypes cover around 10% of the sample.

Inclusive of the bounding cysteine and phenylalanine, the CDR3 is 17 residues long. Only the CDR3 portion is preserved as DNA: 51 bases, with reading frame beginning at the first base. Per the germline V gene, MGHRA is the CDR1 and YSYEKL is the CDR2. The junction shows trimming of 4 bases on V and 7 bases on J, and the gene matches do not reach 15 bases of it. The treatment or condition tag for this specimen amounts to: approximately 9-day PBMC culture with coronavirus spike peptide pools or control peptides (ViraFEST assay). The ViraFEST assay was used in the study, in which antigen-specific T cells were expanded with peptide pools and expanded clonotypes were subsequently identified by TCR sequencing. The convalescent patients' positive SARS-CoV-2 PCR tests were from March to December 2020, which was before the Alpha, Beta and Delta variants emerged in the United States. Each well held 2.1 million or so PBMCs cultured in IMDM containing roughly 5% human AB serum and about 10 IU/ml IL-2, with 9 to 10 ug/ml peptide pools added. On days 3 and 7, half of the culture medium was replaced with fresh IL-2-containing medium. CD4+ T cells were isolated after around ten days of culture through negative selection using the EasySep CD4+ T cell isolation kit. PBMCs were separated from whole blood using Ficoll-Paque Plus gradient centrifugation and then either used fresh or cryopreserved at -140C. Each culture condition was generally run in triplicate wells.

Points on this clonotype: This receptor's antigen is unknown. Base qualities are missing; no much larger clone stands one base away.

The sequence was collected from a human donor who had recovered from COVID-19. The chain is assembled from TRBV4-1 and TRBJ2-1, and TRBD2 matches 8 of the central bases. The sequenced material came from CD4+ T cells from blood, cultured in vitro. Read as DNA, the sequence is TGCGCCAGCAGCCCAGGACTAGCAAGAACCTGGGAGAATGAGCAGTTCTTC. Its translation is CASSPGLARTWENEQFF.